The T cell receptor beta chain described here comes from a study of T cells in localized non-small cell lung cancer. Study-level findings and limits: Compared with tumor, uninvolved adjacent lung displayed greater T cell clonality, ranking highest overall. The study detected a median 57 of the top 100 tumor clones in adjacent lung.

Trimming removed 7 bases from V and 6 bases from J, with 8 bases in between. Germline loops: CDR1 MNHEY, CDR2 SVGAGI. The CDR3 runs 11 residues. Only in-frame clones appear in the TCRdb table, and some are missing; sequencing was by immunoSEQ multiplex PCR. Of 90,000 to 95,000 clones in the sample, about 91% were seen once. For this clone: The antigen is not known.

This chain uses TRBV6-5 with TRBJ2-3; D perhaps matches TRBD2 (5 bases). Source: peripheral blood, taken before any cancer treatment. The TCR originated in a man between 40 and 75 years old with stage I squamous cell lung carcinoma. Here the CDR3 DNA reads TGTGCCAGCAACGGGGATGATACGCAGTATTTT. Protein product: CASNGDDTQYF.